These 29 T cell receptor beta chains share one sample of origin, sequenced in a study of blood T cells in healthy people across ages (dated by TCRdb to 2015 to 2017). The receptor library was made with 5' RACE. A second PCR of about 6 to 11 cycles was run with a J-beta primer mix and a sample-barcoded 5' primer. TCRdb reran the public reads through fastp at Q25 and MiXCR, keeping productive beta chains. When rows share a CDR3 protein, they turn into one entry using the most common DNA and genes. This sample holds over 1,500,000 distinct CDR3 sequences; about two fifths were observed only once. The ten largest make up under 25% of the sample. The source material was blood. The receptors were gathered from a human donor in good health.

This clonotype was seen once. The chain combines TRBV6-6 with TRBJ2-1; the D call may be TRBD1 or TRBD2 (5 bases each). In germline, CDR1 is MNHNY, CDR2 SVGAGI (reference sequence). The CDR3 extends over 15 amino acids. V lost 5 bases, J lost 7 bases, and 18 bases lay in between. The CDR3 sequence: CASSRDPKGLNEQFF. CDR3 DNA: TGTGCCAGCAGTCGGGACCCAAAGGGGCTGAATGAGCAGTTCTTC.

This clonotype was seen only a few times. The gene calls are TRBV3-1 and TRBJ2-3; no definite D call. This CDR3 has 13 amino acids. Trimming left V 0 bases short and J 5 bases short, with 6 bases between. Germline CDR1 and CDR2: LGHDT and YNNKEL (reference sequence). CDR3 DNA: TGTGCCAGCAGCCAAGATTTCGAAGATACGCAGTATTTT. Its protein is CASSQDFEDTQYF.

The CDR3 here is CATSVGGDHNTGELFF. CDR3 bases: TGTGCCACCAGTGTCGGAGGAGATCATAACACCGGGGAGCTGTTTTTT. The chain uses TRBV24-1 and TRBJ2-2; D perhaps matches TRBD2 (5 bases). Trimming removed 5 bases from V and 2 bases from J, with 14 bases in between. CDR1 KGHDR and CDR2 SFDVKD come from the germline V gene. The CDR3 spans 16 residues.

This clonotype was observed a few times. The chain combines TRBV18 with TRBJ1-5; D not resolved. Deletions cut 5 bases from V and 4 bases from J, with 12 bases between. This CDR3 spans 14 amino acids. Germline CDR1 is KGHSH and CDR2 is LQKENI. The CDR3 DNA follows: TGTGCCAGCTCATCTATAACAGTTAATCAGCCCCAGCATTTT. This codes for CASSSITVNQPQHF.

The gene calls are TRBV20-1 and TRBJ2-3; D is unresolved. CDR3 length: 11 amino acids. CDR1 DFQATT and CDR2 SNEGSKA come from the germline V gene (reference sequence). Trimming took 5 bases from V and 9 from J, leaving 12 bases between them. CDR3 region: CSASLPVTQYF. CDR3 nucleotides: TGCAGTGCTTCCCTCCCAGTAACGCAGTATTTT.

The chain has TRBV7-2 and TRBJ2-3, with D tentatively TRBD1 (5 bases). V was cut by 5 bases and J by 5 bases, with 14 bases left in between. Germline V gene data show CDR1 as SGHTA and CDR2 as FQGNSA. The CDR3 loop spans 14 amino acids. CDR3 region: CASSPAGFVDTQYF. Here the CDR3 DNA reads TGTGCCAGCAGCCCCGCAGGGTTCGTAGATACGCAGTATTTT.

This clonotype was seen a handful of times. The chain joins TRBV20-1 to TRBJ2-2; D gene unclear. Between the trimmed V and J ends, which lost 6 bases and 4 bases, there was a span of 9 bases. Germline V gene sequence: CDR1 DFQATT, CDR2 SNEGSKA (reference sequence). The CDR3 has 12 residues. The CDR3 is CSAKGPTGELFF. CDR3 sequence (DNA): TGCAGTGCAAAAGGGCCCACCGGGGAGCTGTTTTTT.

This sequence joins TRBV10-3 and TRBJ2-5; 9 bases are a match to TRBD1. Germline V lookup: CDR1 ENHRY, CDR2 SYGVKD. Trimming took 4 bases from V and 7 from J; bases not matched to a gene: 10. The CDR3 has 15 residues. Written as DNA, the CDR3 is TGTGCCATCAGTGGGGGACAGGGTTCGAGGGGGACCCAGTACTTC. It is translated as CAISGGQGSRGTQYF.

V gene TRBV9 combines with J gene TRBJ1-2; perhaps TRBD1 as D (5 bases). Germline assignment: CDR1 SGDLS and CDR2 YYNGEE. The CDR3 has 13 amino acids. Trimming took off 2 bases at V and 4 bases at J, with 9 bases between the two ends. CDR3 nucleotide sequence: TGTGCCAGCAGCGTGACAGATCTCTATGGCTACACCTTC. This gives the protein CASSVTDLYGYTF. Supplemented by reference TRBV9 and TRBJ1-2, the full variable domain reads DSGVTQTPKHLITATGQRVTLRCSPRSGDLSVYWYQQSLDQGLQFLIQYYNGEERAKGNILERFSAQQFPDLHSELNLSSLELGDSALYFCASSVTDLYGYTFGSGTRLTVV.

This clonotype showed up just a few times. This chain links TRBV10-3 with TRBJ1-2, with a possible D match to TRBD1 (6 bases). Germline loops: CDR1 ENHRY, CDR2 SYGVKD. CDR3 size: 12 residues. V lost 10 bases and J 5 bases, leaving 14 bases between the germline ends. CDR3 sequence reads: CATEGGNYGYTF. The CDR3 DNA reads TGTGCCACCGAAGGGGGTAATTATGGCTACACCTTC.

This clonotype showed up just a few times. This chain joins TRBV4-3 and TRBJ2-3; D uncertain. Germline lookup yields CDR1 LGHNA and CDR2 YSLEER. Trimming took off 0 bases at V and 2 bases at J, with 12 bases between the two ends. The CDR3 totals 16 residues. The DNA for the CDR3 is TGCGCCAGCAGCCAAGATGGGCAGCCATCCACAGATACGCAGTATTTT. Its translation: CASSQDGQPSTDTQYF.

Concerning this clonotype itself: This may be a read error, as it is one base from a much larger clone. The rearrangement uses TRBV7-6 and TRBJ1-2; D gene unclear. The V end lost 1 base, the J end lost 0 bases, and 6 bases lay between the germline ends. The CDR3 spans 14 residues. The germline CDR1 and CDR2 sequences are SGHVS and FNYEAQ. The CDR3: CASSLDVANYGYTF. CDR3 bases: TGTGCCAGCAGCTTAGACGTAGCTAACTATGGCTACACCTTC.

This sequence joins TRBV9 and TRBJ1-5; D is ambiguous. V was pared by 3 bases and J by 7 bases, with 14 bases between. The CDR3 is 14 residues long. Germline V gene data show CDR1 as SGDLS and CDR2 as YYNGEE. CDR3 in DNA: TGTGCCAGCAGCGGCGGATCCCCCGGGCAGCCCCAGCATTTT. This gives the protein CASSGGSPGQPQHF.

This clonotype appeared a few times. CDR3 coding DNA: TGTGCCAGCAGCTTAGATCCGCGTGAAAATCAGCCCCAGCATTTT. Translated, it gives CASSLDPRENQPQHF. The V and J genes are TRBV11-2 and TRBJ1-5, with D uncertain. V was pared by 0 bases and J by 4 bases, with 10 bases between. The CDR3 is 15 residues long. CDR1 SGHAT and CDR2 FQNNGV come from the germline V gene.

There are many counts of this clonotype. One end of the junction is discordant with germline, which a read error may explain. The chain has TRBV5-1 and TRBJ2-3; TRBD2 aligns across 8 bases. Germline CDR1 is SGHRS and CDR2 is YFSETQ. CDR3 length: 12 amino acids. CDR3 sequence reads: CASSLAGDTQYF. In DNA, the CDR3 is TGTGCCAGCAGCTTAGCGGGGGATACGCAGTATTTT.

The table lists this clonotype with a few counts. The CDR3 coding sequence is TGTGCCAGCGGGCCGGCGGCGATCCAAGAGACCCAGTACTTC. Amino acids: CASGPAAIQETQYF. This sequence joins TRBV12-3 or TRBV12-4 and TRBJ2-5; D is ambiguous. CDR3 length: 14 residues. Trimming removed 8 bases from V and 1 base from J, with 14 bases in between.

This rearrangement joins TRBV5-1 to TRBJ2-2, with TRBD1 matching over 10 bases. The CDR3 is 16 amino acids. The V gene's germline CDR1 is SGHRS and CDR2 YFSETQ. The junction had 9 bases not matched to a gene; V was cut back by 5 bases and J by 5 bases. The CDR3 protein is CASRNTGTGVTGELFF. CDR3 coding DNA: TGCGCCAGCAGAAATACCGGGACAGGGGTTACCGGGGAGCTGTTTTTT.

This clonotype occurred a few times. This chain uses TRBV5-1 with TRBJ1-1; D is unresolved. The CDR3 is 14 amino acids. Deletions cut 1 base from V and 4 bases from J, with 11 bases between. Germline lookup yields CDR1 SGHRS and CDR2 YFSETQ. CDR3 loop: CASSLHSVGTEAFF. For the CDR3, the DNA is TGCGCCAGCAGCTTGCACAGTGTTGGCACTGAAGCTTTCTTT.

The table lists this clonotype with a few counts. V is TRBV6-2 or TRBV6-3 and J is TRBJ2-7, with TRBD1 as a possible D gene (5 bases). The germline V gene encodes CDR1 MNHEY and CDR2 SVGEGT. The V end lost 5 bases, the J end lost 1 base, and 15 bases lay between the germline ends. This CDR3 is 15 amino acids long. CDR3 nucleotides: TGTGCCAGCAGTACATTGTCGGACACGTCCTACGAGCAGTACTTC. Protein sequence: CASSTLSDTSYEQYF.

The table lists this clonotype with many counts. This chain uses TRBV12-3 or TRBV12-4 with TRBJ2-5; 7 bases are shared with TRBD1. There are 14 residues in the CDR3. Unmatched junction bases numbered 5, after V lost 4 bases and J lost 3 bases. CDR3 in DNA: TGTGCCAGCAGTTCAACCGACAGGGAAGAGACCCAGTACTTC. Its translation: CASSSTDREETQYF.

The V gene is TRBV5-6, the J gene TRBJ2-1; unclear D gene. Germline CDR1 SGHDT, CDR2 YYEEEE. The CDR3 is made up of 14 amino acids. The V end was cut by 0 bases, the J end by 6 bases, with 10 bases between. CDR3 residues: CASSLGDLRNEQFF. CDR3 bases: TGTGCCAGCAGCTTGGGAGACTTGCGCAATGAGCAGTTCTTC.

There are a few counts of this clonotype. The chain links TRBV4-1 to TRBJ1-4; D is possibly TRBD1 (6 bases). The V gene's germline CDR1 is MGHRA and CDR2 YSYEKL. Trimming removed 1 base from V and 14 bases from J, with 20 bases in between. The CDR3 is 15 residues long. CDR3 bases: TGCGCCAGCAGCCAAGGATGGGATCCTGCGAGGGGGCTGTTTTTT. Its translation: CASSQGWDPARGLFF.

The J gene is TRBJ1-1, the V gene TRBV10-3; D possibly corresponds to TRBD1 (6 bases). Germline-derived CDR1 and CDR2 are ENHRY and SYGVKD. There are 15 residues in the CDR3. Trimming stripped 4 bases from V and 5 bases from J, with 17 bases between. Written as DNA, the CDR3 is TGTGCCATCAGTGCTCAGACAGGCCTTGGGACTGAAGCTTTCTTT. This translates into CAISAQTGLGTEAFF.

This clonotype was seen a handful of times. V and J are TRBV2 and TRBJ2-3; 9 bases match TRBD2. The CDR3 totals 14 residues. Germline V CDR1 and CDR2: SNHLY, FYNNEI. Trimming at V came to 4 bases and at J to 4 bases, leaving 3 bases not matched to a gene. CDR3 nucleotides: TGTGCCAGCAGTGGACTAGCGGAGCCAGATACGCAGTATTTT. Its protein is CASSGLAEPDTQYF.

For the CDR3, the DNA is TGCGCCAGCAGCCTGGGACAGGGGGCTACTAACTATGGCTACACCTTC. Protein: CASSLGQGATNYGYTF. The genes are TRBV4-1 and TRBJ1-2; 12 nucleotides match TRBD1. With 4 bases clipped from V and 0 bases from J, the junction kept 3 bases outside the gene matches. Germline CDR1 reads MGHRA; CDR2 reads YSYEKL. The CDR3 covers 16 residues.

The chain recombines TRBV7-9 with TRBJ1-1; D is undetermined. Germline CDR1 SEHNR, CDR2 FQNEAQ (reference sequence). The CDR3 consists of 13 residues. Trimming took 5 bases from V and 2 from J, leaving 9 bases between them. The CDR3 DNA reads TGTGCCAGCAGCATGAGACGAAACACTGAAGCTTTCTTT. It is translated as CASSMRRNTEAFF.

The V call is TRBV27, the J call TRBJ2-7; tentative D call: TRBD1 (6 bases). The CDR3 consists of 15 residues. V lost 5 bases to trimming and J lost 5 bases, with 19 bases between them. Germline V CDR1 and CDR2: MNHEY, SMNVEV (reference sequence). CDR3 protein: CASSPTPQGFHEQYF. The CDR3 region has the DNA TGTGCCAGCAGTCCCACTCCACAGGGCTTCCACGAGCAGTACTTC.

This clonotype was recorded a few times. This CDR3 is CASSFTGQGAREQYF. CDR3 sequence (DNA): TGTGCCAGCAGCTTCACCGGACAGGGGGCGCGTGAGCAGTACTTC. V usage is TRBV7-9 and J usage is TRBJ2-7, with 11 bases matching TRBD1. Unmatched junction bases numbered 8, after V lost 3 bases and J lost 7 bases. The CDR3 runs to 15 residues. CDR1 and CDR2 from the germline V gene are SEHNR and FQNEAQ (reference sequence).

V gene TRBV6-6 combines with J gene TRBJ2-7, with D perhaps matching TRBD1 (6 bases). V was clipped by 5 bases and J by 4 bases, with 12 bases between them. This CDR3 spans 13 amino acids. Germline V gene lookup returns CDR1 MNHNY and CDR2 SVGAGI (reference sequence). CDR3 residues: CASSHVDSYEQYF. CDR3 in DNA: TGTGCCAGCAGTCACGTGGACAGTTACGAGCAGTACTTC.